This paragraph reports one TCR beta chain. The data stem from a study of CD8 T cells in ankylosing spondylitis. TCRdb re-derived calls from the 5' RACE reads in MiXCR, one entry per CDR3 protein. The sample holds about 200,000 distinct CDR3 sequences, roughly 13% seen once. This CDR3 is 15 amino acids long. The V end lost 1 base, the J end lost 4 bases, and 10 bases lay between the germline ends. In germline, CDR1 is LGHDT, CDR2 YNNKEL (reference sequence). The chain couples TRBV3-1 to TRBJ2-2; the D is unclear. The sample taken for sequencing was blood, either unsorted or a sorted T cell fraction (not recorded which). The TCR comes from a male donor with ankylosing spondylitis or in good health (not recorded which). CDR3 in amino acids: CASSQGIQTTGELFF. The CDR3 DNA sequence: TGTGCCAGCAGCCAAGGTATACAGACCACCGGGGAGCTGTTTTTT.